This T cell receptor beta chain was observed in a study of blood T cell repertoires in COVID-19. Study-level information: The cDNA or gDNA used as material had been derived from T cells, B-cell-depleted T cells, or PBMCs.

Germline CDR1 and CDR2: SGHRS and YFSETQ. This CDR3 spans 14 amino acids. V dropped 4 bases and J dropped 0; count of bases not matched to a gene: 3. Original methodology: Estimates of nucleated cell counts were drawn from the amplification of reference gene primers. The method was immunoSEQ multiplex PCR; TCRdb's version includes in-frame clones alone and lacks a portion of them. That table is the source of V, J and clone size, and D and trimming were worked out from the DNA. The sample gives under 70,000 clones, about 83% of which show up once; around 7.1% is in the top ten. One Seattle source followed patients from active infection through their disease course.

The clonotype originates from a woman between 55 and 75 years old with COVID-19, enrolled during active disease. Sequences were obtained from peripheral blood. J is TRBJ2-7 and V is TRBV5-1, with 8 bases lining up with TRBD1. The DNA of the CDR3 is TGCGCCAGCAGCAGACAGGGGTCCTCCTACGAGCAGTACTTC. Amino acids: CASSRQGSSYEQYF. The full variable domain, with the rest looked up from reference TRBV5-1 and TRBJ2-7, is KAGVTQTPRYLIKTRGQQVTLSCSPISGHRSVSWYQQTPGQGLQFLFEYFSETQRNKGNFPGRFSGRQFSNSRSEMNVSTLELGDSALYLCASSRQGSSYEQYFGPGTRLTVT.